The TCR beta chain under discussion was sequenced for a study of blood T cell repertoires in COVID-19. Data came from immunoSEQ multiplex PCR; TCRdb stores just in-frame clones and leaves some out. The table includes about 190,000 clones, approximately 80% detected once. Germline V gene data show CDR1 as SGHNT and CDR2 as YENEEA. There are 13 residues in the CDR3. V lost 4 bases to trimming and J lost 7 bases, with 13 bases between them. Sequenced: peripheral blood. This chain uses TRBV11-3 with TRBJ1-1; weak D call: TRBD1 (5 bases). The sequence was obtained from a human donor in a cohort sampled during active COVID-19. The CDR3 nucleotides are TGTGCCAGCAGCTCCAGAGGTAGGGGTGAAGCTTTCTTT. Translating gives CASSSRGRGEAFF.